This T cell receptor (beta chain) was observed in a study of cytomegalovirus exposure and HLA in healthy donors. It was with 60 Vbeta and 13 Jbeta primers that the PCR ran. The authors' processing: About 11 million of tens of millions of unique TCR beta chains were shared, per a later count. Using immunoSEQ multiplex PCR, the repertoire was profiled, and TCRdb retains in-frame clones only, with some absent. Clonal size and the V and J genes are those of that table, whereas D and trimming came from the DNA. Here the sample spans nearly 110,000 clones, 81% being singletons. With respect to this clone: Its target is unknown.

Study outcomes and limitations: The sole available immune exposure information was CMV serostatus.

Trimming stripped 3 bases from V and 5 bases from J, with 14 bases between. Germline CDR1 reads MNHNS; CDR2 reads SASEGT. CDR3 length: 14 amino acids. Donors were nominally healthy when sampled, though unrecorded immune exposures were likely. This TCR came from a man in his thirties or forties in good health and CMV-seronegative. The sequenced material came from PBMCs. The chain carries TRBV6-1 and TRBJ2-7; D is perhaps TRBD1 (7 bases). CDR3 nucleotide sequence: TGTGCCAGCAGTGAGACAGGGAGGATGGACGAGCAGTACTTC. Translating gives CASSETGRMDEQYF.